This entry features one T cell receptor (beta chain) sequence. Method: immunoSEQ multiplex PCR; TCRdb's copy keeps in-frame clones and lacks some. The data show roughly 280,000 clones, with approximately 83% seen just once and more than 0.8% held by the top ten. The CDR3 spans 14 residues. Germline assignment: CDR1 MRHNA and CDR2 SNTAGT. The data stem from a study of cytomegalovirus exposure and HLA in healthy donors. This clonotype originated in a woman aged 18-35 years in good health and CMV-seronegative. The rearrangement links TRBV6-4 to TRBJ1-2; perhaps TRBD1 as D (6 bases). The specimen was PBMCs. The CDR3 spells CSLGGALNGGGYTF. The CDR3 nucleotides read TGTTCTTTGGGGGGGGCGCTTAACGGCGGTGGCTACACCTTC.